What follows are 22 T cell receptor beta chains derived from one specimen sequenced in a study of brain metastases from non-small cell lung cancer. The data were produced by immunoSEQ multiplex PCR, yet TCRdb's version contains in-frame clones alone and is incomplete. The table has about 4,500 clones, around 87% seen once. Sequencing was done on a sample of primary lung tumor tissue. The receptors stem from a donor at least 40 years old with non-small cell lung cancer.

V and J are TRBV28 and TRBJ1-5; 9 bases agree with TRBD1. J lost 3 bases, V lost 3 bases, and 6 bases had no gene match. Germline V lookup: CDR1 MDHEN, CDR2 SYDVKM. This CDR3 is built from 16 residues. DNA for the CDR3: TGTGCCAGCAGTTTTAGTGGACAGGGGTACAATCAGCCCCAGCATTTT. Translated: CASSFSGQGYNQPQHF.

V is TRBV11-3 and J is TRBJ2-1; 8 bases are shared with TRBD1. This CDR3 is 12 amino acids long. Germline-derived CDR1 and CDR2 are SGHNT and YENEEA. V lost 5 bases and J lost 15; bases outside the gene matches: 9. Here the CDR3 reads CASSRQGARLFF. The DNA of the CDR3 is TGTGCCAGCAGCCGTCAGGGGGCGCGTCTGTTCTTC.

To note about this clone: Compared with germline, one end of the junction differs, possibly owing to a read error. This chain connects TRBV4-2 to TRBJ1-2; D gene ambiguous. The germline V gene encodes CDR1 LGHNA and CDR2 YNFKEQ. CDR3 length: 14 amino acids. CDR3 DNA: TGTGCCAGAAGCCAACCTACATTTTCCCATGGCTACACCTTC. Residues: CARSQPTFSHGYTF.

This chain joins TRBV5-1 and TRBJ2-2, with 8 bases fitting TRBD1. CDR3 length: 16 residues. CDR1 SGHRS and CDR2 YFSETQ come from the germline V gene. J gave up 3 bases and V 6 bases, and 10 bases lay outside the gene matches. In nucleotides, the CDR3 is TGCGCCAGCAAGGAAGGGACAGGACAATACACCGGGGAGCTGTTTTTT. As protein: CASKEGTGQYTGELFF.

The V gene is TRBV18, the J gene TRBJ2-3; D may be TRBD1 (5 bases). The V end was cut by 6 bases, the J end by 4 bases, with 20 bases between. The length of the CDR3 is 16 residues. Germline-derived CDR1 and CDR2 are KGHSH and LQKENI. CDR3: CASSNQGRRPPDTQYF. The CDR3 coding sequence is TGTGCCAGCTCGAACCAGGGTAGGCGTCCCCCAGATACGCAGTATTTT.

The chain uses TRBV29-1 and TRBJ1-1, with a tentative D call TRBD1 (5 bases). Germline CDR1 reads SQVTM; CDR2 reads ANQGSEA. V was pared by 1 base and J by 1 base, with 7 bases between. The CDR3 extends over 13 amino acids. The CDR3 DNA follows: TGCAGCGTTGAAGCAGGGAGGAACACTGAAGCTTTCTTT. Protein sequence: CSVEAGRNTEAFF.

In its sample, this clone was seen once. The CDR3: CSARDSGANVLTF. DNA of the CDR3: TGCAGCGCCCGGGATTCTGGGGCCAACGTCCTGACTTTC. This chain connects TRBV29-1 to TRBJ2-6; maybe TRBD2 (5 bases). There are 13 residues in the CDR3. V shed 7 bases and J shed 1 base, with 8 bases lying between them. Per germline, CDR1 SQVTM and CDR2 ANQGSEA.

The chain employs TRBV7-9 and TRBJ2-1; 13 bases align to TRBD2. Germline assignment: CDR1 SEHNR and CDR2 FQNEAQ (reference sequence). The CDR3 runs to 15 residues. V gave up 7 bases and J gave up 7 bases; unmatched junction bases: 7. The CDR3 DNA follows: TGTGCCAGCAAGAGCGGGACTAGCGGGACTAATGAGCAGTTCTTC. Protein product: CASKSGTSGTNEQFF.

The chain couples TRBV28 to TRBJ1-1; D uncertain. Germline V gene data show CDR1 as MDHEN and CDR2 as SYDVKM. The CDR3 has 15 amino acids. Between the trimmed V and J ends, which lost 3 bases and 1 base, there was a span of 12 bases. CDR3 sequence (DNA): TGTGCCAGCAGTTTTACGTATTGGGGGAACACTGAAGCTTTCTTT. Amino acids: CASSFTYWGNTEAFF.

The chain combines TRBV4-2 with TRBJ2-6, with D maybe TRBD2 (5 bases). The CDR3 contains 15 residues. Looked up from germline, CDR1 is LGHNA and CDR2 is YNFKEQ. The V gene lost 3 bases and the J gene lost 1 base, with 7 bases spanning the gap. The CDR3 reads CASSQEDSGANVLTF. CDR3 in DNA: TGTGCCAGCAGCCAGGAGGATTCTGGGGCCAACGTCCTGACTTTC.

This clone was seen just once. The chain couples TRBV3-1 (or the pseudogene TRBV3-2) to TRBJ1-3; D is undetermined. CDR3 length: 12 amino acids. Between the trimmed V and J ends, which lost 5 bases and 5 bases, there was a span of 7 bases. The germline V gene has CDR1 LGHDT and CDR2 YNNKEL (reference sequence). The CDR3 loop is CASSDARNTIYF. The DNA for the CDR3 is TGTGCCAGCAGCGATGCCCGAAACACCATATATTTT.

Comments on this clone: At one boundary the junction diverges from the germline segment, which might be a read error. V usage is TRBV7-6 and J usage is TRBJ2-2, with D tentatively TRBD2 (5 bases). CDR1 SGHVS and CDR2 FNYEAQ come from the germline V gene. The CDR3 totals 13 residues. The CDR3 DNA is TGTGCCAGCAGCTACTGGAACACCGGGGAGTTGTTTTTT. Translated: CASSYWNTGELFF. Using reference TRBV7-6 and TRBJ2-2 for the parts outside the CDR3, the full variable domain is GAGVSQSPRYKVTKRGQDVALRCDPISGHVSLYWYRQALGQGPEFLTYFNYEAQQDKSGLPNDRFSAERPEGSISTLTIQRTEQRDSAMYRCASSYWNTGELFFGEGSRLTVL.

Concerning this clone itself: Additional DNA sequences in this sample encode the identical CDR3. CDR3 in amino acids: CASRLPSTSSYNEQFF. CDR3 bases: TGTGCAAGTCGCTTACCATCGACTAGTTCCTACAATGAGCAGTTCTTC. The chain uses TRBV12-2 and TRBJ2-1; TRBD2, the table's D call, lacks a check against the DNA. TRBV12-2 is recorded as a pseudogene. CDR3 length equals 16 residues.

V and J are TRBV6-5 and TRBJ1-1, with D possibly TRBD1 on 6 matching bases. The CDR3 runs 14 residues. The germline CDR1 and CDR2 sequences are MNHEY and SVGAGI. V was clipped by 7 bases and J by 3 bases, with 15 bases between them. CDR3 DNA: TGTGCCAGCACCCGAACGGGGGCCCACACTGAAGCTTTCTTT. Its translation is CASTRTGAHTEAFF.

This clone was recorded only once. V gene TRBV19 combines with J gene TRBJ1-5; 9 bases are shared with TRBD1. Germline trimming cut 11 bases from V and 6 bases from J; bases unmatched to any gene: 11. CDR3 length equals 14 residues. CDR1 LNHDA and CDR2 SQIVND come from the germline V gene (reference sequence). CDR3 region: CASVGTGYFQPQHF. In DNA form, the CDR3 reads TGTGCCTCCGTCGGGACAGGGTATTTTCAGCCCCAGCATTTT.

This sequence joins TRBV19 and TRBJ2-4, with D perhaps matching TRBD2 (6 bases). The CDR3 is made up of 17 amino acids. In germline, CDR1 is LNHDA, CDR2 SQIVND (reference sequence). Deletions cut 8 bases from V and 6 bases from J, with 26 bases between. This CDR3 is CASSLEQGLISGNIQYF. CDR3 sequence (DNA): TGTGCCAGTTCGTTGGAGCAGGGACTTATTTCGGGAAACATTCAGTACTTC.

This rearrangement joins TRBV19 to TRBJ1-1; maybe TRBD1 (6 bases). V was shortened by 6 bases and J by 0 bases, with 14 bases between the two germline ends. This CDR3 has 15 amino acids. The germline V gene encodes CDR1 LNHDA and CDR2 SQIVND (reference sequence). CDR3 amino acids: CASRRRDKMNTEAFF. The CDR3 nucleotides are TGTGCCAGTAGGAGGAGGGACAAAATGAACACTGAAGCTTTCTTT. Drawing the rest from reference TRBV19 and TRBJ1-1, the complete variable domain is DGGITQSPKYLFRKEGQNVTLSCEQNLNHDAMYWYRQDPGQGLRLIYYSQIVNDFQKGDIAEGYSVSREKKESFPLTVTSAQKNPTAFYLCASRRRDKMNTEAFFGQGTRLTVV.

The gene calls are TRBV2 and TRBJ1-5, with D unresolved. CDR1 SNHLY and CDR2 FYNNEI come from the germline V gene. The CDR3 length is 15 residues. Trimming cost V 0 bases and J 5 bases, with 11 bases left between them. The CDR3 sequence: CASSEARRFHQPQHF. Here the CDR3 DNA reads TGTGCCAGCAGTGAAGCGCGGAGATTTCATCAGCCCCAGCATTTT.

The CDR3 region is CSASWQGGFGYTF. The CDR3 nucleotides are TGCAGTGCTAGTTGGCAGGGCGGCTTTGGCTACACCTTC. V and J are TRBV20-1 and TRBJ1-2; D is perhaps TRBD1 (5 bases). V was cut by 3 bases and J by 7 bases, with 15 bases left in between. The CDR3 totals 13 residues. CDR1 DFQATT and CDR2 SNEGSKA come from the germline V gene (reference sequence).

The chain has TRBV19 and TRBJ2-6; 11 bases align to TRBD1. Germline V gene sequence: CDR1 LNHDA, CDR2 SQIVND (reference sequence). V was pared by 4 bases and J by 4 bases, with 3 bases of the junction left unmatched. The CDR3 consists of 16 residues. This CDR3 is CASSTGQGVGANVLTF. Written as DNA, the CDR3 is TGTGCCAGTAGTACGGGACAGGGGGTCGGGGCCAACGTCCTGACTTTC.

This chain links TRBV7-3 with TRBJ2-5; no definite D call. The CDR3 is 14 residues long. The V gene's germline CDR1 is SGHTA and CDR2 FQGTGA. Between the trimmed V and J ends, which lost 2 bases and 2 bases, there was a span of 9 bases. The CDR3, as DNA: TGTGCCAGCAGCTTACTAGGGAATCAAGAGACCCAGTACTTC. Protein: CASSLLGNQETQYF.

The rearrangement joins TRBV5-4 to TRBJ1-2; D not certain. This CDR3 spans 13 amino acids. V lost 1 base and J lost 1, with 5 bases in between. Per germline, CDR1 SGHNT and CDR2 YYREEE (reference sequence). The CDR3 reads CASSLPFNYGYTF. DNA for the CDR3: TGTGCCAGCAGCTTGCCATTTAACTATGGCTACACCTTC.